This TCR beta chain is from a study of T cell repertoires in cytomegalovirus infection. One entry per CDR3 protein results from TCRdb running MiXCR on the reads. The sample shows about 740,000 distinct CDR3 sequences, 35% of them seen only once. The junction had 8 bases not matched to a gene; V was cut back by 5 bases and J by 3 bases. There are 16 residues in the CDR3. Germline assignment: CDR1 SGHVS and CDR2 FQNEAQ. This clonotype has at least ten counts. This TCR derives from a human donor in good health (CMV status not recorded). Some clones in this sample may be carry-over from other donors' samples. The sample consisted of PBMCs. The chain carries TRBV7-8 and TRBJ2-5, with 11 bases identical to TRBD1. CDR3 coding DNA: TGTGCCAGCAGCAGAGGACAGGGGGCAGATAAAGAGACCCAGTACTTC. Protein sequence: CASSRGQGADKETQYF. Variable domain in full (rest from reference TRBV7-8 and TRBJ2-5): GAGVSQSPRYKVAKRGQDVALRCDPISGHVSLFWYQQALGQGPEFLTYFQNEAQLDKSGLPSDRFFAERPEGSVSTLKIQRTQQEDSAVYLCASSRGQGADKETQYFGPGTRLLVL.